The clone carrying this TCR beta chain was found many times. The antigen remains unidentified. The source of the sample is a study of CD8 T cells in ankylosing spondylitis. Overall study results and limits: Seemingly characteristic of ankylosing spondylitis blood was a TCR beta motif consisting of eight highly homologous variants. Significant enrichment of disease-linked clones was reportedly seen in matched ankylosing spondylitis synovial fluid. Researchers report that disease-linked clones proved CD8+ and relatively rare in peripheral blood.

This CDR3 comprises 12 residues. Germline assignment: CDR1 SEHNR and CDR2 FQNEAQ (reference sequence). V was clipped by 2 bases and J by 7 bases, with 5 bases between them. It was by quantitative 5'-RACE with molecular barcodes that TCR beta libraries were made. TCRdb re-derived calls from the 5' RACE reads in MiXCR, one entry per CDR3 protein. The repertoire includes about 220,000 distinct CDR3 sequences, approximately 7.4% of them detected once, and approximately 15% sits in the top ten. The sample consisted of blood, either unsorted or a sorted T cell fraction (not recorded which). The sequence was collected from a male donor with ankylosing spondylitis. The V and J genes are TRBV7-9 and TRBJ1-4, with D unresolved. CDR3 sequence reads: CASSLSVEKLFF. The CDR3, as DNA: TGTGCCAGCAGCTTATCGGTTGAAAAACTGTTTTTT. Combining the CDR3 with reference TRBV7-9 and TRBJ1-4 gives the whole variable domain DTGVSQNPRHKITKRGQNVTFRCDPISEHNRLYWYRQTLGQGPEFLTYFQNEAQLEKSRLLSDRFSAERPKGSFSTLEIQRTEQGDSAMYLCASSLSVEKLFFGSGTQLSVL.